A single sample gave rise to the 29 T cell receptor beta chains below, sequenced in a study of CD4+ T cells in melanoma. The protocol was immunoSEQ multiplex PCR, while the TCRdb copy is restricted to in-frame clones and leaves out a portion. The data contain over 15,000 clones, roughly 80% of them singletons. The sequenced sample consisted of cells from a culture (not recorded whether cultured in vitro). These receptors all stem from a human donor with melanoma.

The rearrangement uses TRBV6-8 and TRBJ1-2; D is perhaps TRBD1 (6 bases). CDR3 length: 15 residues. CDR1 and CDR2 from the germline V gene are MNHGY and SAAAGT. V lost 2 bases and J lost 3, with 13 bases in between. The CDR3 DNA is TGTGCCAGCAGTTACCCGGGGGCTGAGGACTATGGCTACACCTTC. Translation gives CASSYPGAEDYGYTF.

This chain connects TRBV5-1 to TRBJ2-5; 11 nucleotides agree with TRBD2. The CDR3 is 17 residues long. The germline V gene encodes CDR1 SGHRS and CDR2 YFSETQ. Trimming took 0 bases from V and 4 from J; bases not matched to a gene: 8. The CDR3 coding sequence is TGCGCCAGCAGCTTGGGGGGTTCCACTAGCGGGAGAGAGACCCAGTACTTC. Translating gives CASSLGGSTSGRETQYF.

The chain couples TRBV5-1 to TRBJ2-2; 10 bases match TRBD2. The trim removed 3 bases at V and 7 bases at J, leaving 18 bases unmatched. This CDR3 comprises 19 residues. Germline V CDR1 and CDR2: SGHRS, YFSETQ. The CDR3 nucleotides read TGCGCCAGCAGCTGGCCCCCCGGACTAAGCGGGGGGGCCGGCGGGGAGCTGTTTTTT. It encodes CASSWPPGLSGGAGGELFF. The whole variable domain, filled in from reference TRBV5-1 and TRBJ2-2, reads KAGVTQTPRYLIKTRGQQVTLSCSPISGHRSVSWYQQTPGQGLQFLFEYFSETQRNKGNFPGRFSGRQFSNSRSEMNVSTLELGDSALYLCASSWPPGLSGGAGGELFFGEGSRLTVL.

The J gene is TRBJ1-5, the V gene TRBV5-1; D is perhaps TRBD1 (5 bases). Germline loops: CDR1 SGHRS, CDR2 YFSETQ. V gave up 0 bases and J gave up 7 bases, with 8 bases separating them. The CDR3 covers 13 residues. Here the CDR3 reads CASSLAPGQPQHF. CDR3 sequence (DNA): TGCGCCAGCAGCTTGGCCCCAGGGCAGCCCCAGCATTTT.

The DNA of the CDR3 is TGCGCCAGCAGCTTGTTCCCCAGCGGAGAGACCCAGTACTTC. Translation: CASSLFPSGETQYF. This rearrangement joins TRBV5-1 to TRBJ2-5; tentatively, D is TRBD2 (5 bases). V dropped 1 base and J dropped 4 bases, with 11 bases sitting between them. Germline V gives CDR1 SGHRS, CDR2 YFSETQ. The CDR3 covers 14 residues.

The chain has TRBV11-3 and TRBJ1-6; D gene uncertain. Trimming shortened V by 3 bases and J by 10 bases, and 10 bases separated the two germline ends. CDR1 SGHNT and CDR2 YENEEA come from the germline V gene. This CDR3 region has 13 residues. CDR3 DNA: TGTGCCAGCAGCTTGGAAGTGGGCTCACCCCTCCACTTT. This sequence encodes CASSLEVGSPLHF.

This clone was counted once. The V and J genes are TRBV10-3 and TRBJ1-5; D might be TRBD1 (6 bases). The germline V gene has CDR1 ENHRY and CDR2 SYGVKD. Trimming took off 4 bases at V and 3 bases at J, with 16 bases between the two ends. The CDR3 is made up of 16 amino acids. CDR3 sequence (DNA): TGTGCCATCAGTGCGGGGGGGCTGAAGAACAATCAGCCCCAGCATTTT. This gives the protein CAISAGGLKNNQPQHF.

The chain joins TRBV2 to TRBJ2-5; perhaps D is TRBD1 or TRBD2 (6 bases each). Germline V gives CDR1 SNHLY, CDR2 FYNNEI. The CDR3 spans 14 residues. V dropped 4 bases and J dropped 5 bases, with 14 bases sitting between them. CDR3 loop: CASSGPTGRETQYF. The CDR3 DNA reads as TGTGCCAGCAGTGGTCCAACAGGGAGGGAGACCCAGTACTTC.

This clone was counted a few times. The chain links TRBV5-1 to TRBJ2-7; 12 nucleotides line up with TRBD1. The CDR3 consists of 16 residues. Germline CDR1 and CDR2: SGHRS and YFSETQ. V was pared by 4 bases and J by 4 bases, with 9 bases of the junction left unmatched. CDR3 DNA sequence: TGCGCCAGCAGCCGTGGGGGGACAGGGGGCGGATACGAGCAGTACTTC. Protein sequence: CASSRGGTGGGYEQYF.

The gene calls are TRBV6-5 and TRBJ2-7; maybe TRBD1 (6 bases). CDR1 MNHEY and CDR2 SVGAGI come from the germline V gene. The CDR3 is 12 amino acids. V lost 7 bases to trimming and J lost 2 bases, with 9 bases between them. This CDR3 reads CASTGTTYEQYF. CDR3 sequence (DNA): TGTGCCAGCACCGGGACAACCTACGAGCAGTACTTC.

The V and J genes are TRBV2 and TRBJ2-7; perhaps D is TRBD1 or TRBD2 (5 bases each). Looked up from germline, CDR1 is SNHLY and CDR2 is FYNNEI. CDR3 size: 15 residues. V shed 1 base and J shed 2 bases, with 12 bases lying between them. This CDR3 is CASSEEVGPTYEQYF. CDR3 bases: TGTGCCAGCAGTGAAGAGGTGGGACCCACCTACGAGCAGTACTTC.

The chain links TRBV5-4 to TRBJ2-5; possible D gene TRBD2, 6 bases. The germline CDR1 and CDR2 sequences are SGHNT and YYREEE (reference sequence). CDR3 length equals 15 residues. V gave up 2 bases and J gave up 4 bases, with 15 bases separating them. The CDR3, as DNA: TGTGCCAGCAGCTTCGGCCCCGCGGAGGGAGAGACCCAGTACTTC. Translated: CASSFGPAEGETQYF. Variable domain in full (rest from reference TRBV5-4 and TRBJ2-5): ETGVTQSPTHLIKTRGQQVTLRCSSQSGHNTVSWYQQALGQGPQFIFQYYREEENGRGNFPPRFSGLQFPNYSSELNVNALELDDSALYLCASSFGPAEGETQYFGPGTRLLVL.

This chain links TRBV18 with TRBJ1-1; D not certain. Germline V gene sequence: CDR1 KGHSH, CDR2 LQKENI. This CDR3 region has 14 residues. V lost 3 bases to trimming and J lost 4 bases, with 12 bases between them. The CDR3 loop is CASSPLNRGTEAFF. The CDR3 DNA reads as TGTGCCAGCTCACCTTTAAATCGGGGCACTGAAGCTTTCTTT. Based on the CDR3 plus reference TRBV18 and TRBJ1-1, the full variable domain is NAGVMQNPRHLVRRRGQEARLRCSPMKGHSHVYWYRQLPEEGLKFMVYLQKENIIDESGMPKERFSAEFPKEGPSILRIQQVVRGDSAAYFCASSPLNRGTEAFFGQGTRLTVV.

In this sample, this clone turned up once. CDR3 bases: TGTGCCACGGGCAGTGACTATCAGCCCCAGCATTTT. It is translated as CATGSDYQPQHF. V usage is TRBV7-8 and J usage is TRBJ1-5, with D unresolved. This CDR3 is built from 12 residues. Germline CDR1 and CDR2: SGHVS and FQNEAQ. V dropped 10 bases and J dropped 5 bases, with 12 bases sitting between them.

This chain links TRBV18 with TRBJ1-4; D might be TRBD1 (6 bases). Per the germline V gene, CDR1 is KGHSH and CDR2 is LQKENI. Deletions cut 6 bases from V and 7 bases from J, with 15 bases between. The CDR3 has 14 amino acids. CDR3 residues: CASSLSIGGEKLFF. The CDR3, as DNA: TGTGCCAGCTCCCTATCAATAGGGGGTGAAAAACTGTTTTTT.

This chain joins TRBV5-6 and TRBJ1-2; no definite D call. The CDR3 contains 14 residues. CDR1 is SGHDT, CDR2 YYEEEE, per germline. The V end was cut by 1 base, the J end by 4 bases, with 11 bases between. This CDR3 reads CASSLFGKIYGYTF. The CDR3 bases are TGTGCCAGCAGCTTGTTTGGAAAAATCTATGGCTACACCTTC.

The gene calls are TRBV10-2 and TRBJ2-3, with a weak D call TRBD2 (5 bases). V lost 5 bases, J lost 0 bases, and 12 bases lay in between. CDR1 and CDR2 from the germline V gene are WSHSY and SAAADI. The CDR3 totals 15 residues. As DNA, the CDR3 is TGCGCCAGCAGTTTAAGCGGAACTAGCACAGATACGCAGTATTTT. As protein: CASSLSGTSTDTQYF.

This clone came up a few times. This chain joins TRBV6-1 and TRBJ1-4, with 9 bases identical to TRBD1. The CDR3 contains 15 residues. The V gene end was trimmed by 8 bases and the J gene end by 2 bases; junction bases not matched to a gene: 6. CDR1 MNHNS and CDR2 SASEGT come from the germline V gene. The CDR3 nucleotides are TGTGCCAGCTCGACAGGGGGTTTCACTAATGAAAAACTGTTTTTT. It codes for CASSTGGFTNEKLFF.

The CDR3 is CASRKTGVNTEAFF. The CDR3 DNA follows: TGTGCCAGCAGAAAGACAGGCGTTAACACTGAAGCTTTCTTT. The V and J genes are TRBV5-6 and TRBJ1-1, with a tentative D call TRBD1 (6 bases). The CDR3 is 14 amino acids. Deletions cut 5 bases from V and 2 bases from J, with 13 bases between. Germline loops: CDR1 SGHDT, CDR2 YYEEEE.

This clone was found once. The V call is TRBV2, the J call TRBJ2-3; TRBD1 agrees at 8 bases. Germline V lookup: CDR1 SNHLY, CDR2 FYNNEI. The length of the CDR3 is 14 residues. The V and J ends lost 5 bases and 4 bases, in that order; junction bases with no gene match: 5. CDR3 DNA: TGTGCCAGCAGTCGGCAGGGGGCAGCAGATACGCAGTATTTT. It yields the protein CASSRQGAADTQYF.

Worth noting for this clone: Within the sample, other DNA sequences also encode this same CDR3. The chain employs TRBV6-5 and TRBJ1-2; D uncertain. Germline CDR1 is MNHEY and CDR2 is SVGAGI. Trimming removed 0 bases at V and 8 bases at J, with 19 bases between. CDR3 size: 16 residues. CDR3 coding DNA: TGTGCCAGCAGTTACTCTGAAGGCCTTGGGGATAGGGGCTACACCTTC. It specifies CASSYSEGLGDRGYTF.

The chain carries TRBV5-4 and TRBJ2-4; D perhaps matches TRBD1 (6 bases). V was cut by 3 bases and J by 0 bases, with 16 bases left in between. CDR1 and CDR2 from the germline V gene are SGHNT and YYREEE (reference sequence). The CDR3 is 17 residues long. The CDR3 DNA is TGTGCCAGCAGCTCAAAAACAGGGATGTTAGCCAAAAACATTCAGTACTTC. It is translated as CASSSKTGMLAKNIQYF.

This chain links TRBV6-6 with TRBJ2-7, with 9 positions matching TRBD2. This CDR3 spans 13 amino acids. After removal of 2 bases from V and 8 bases from J, the junction contained 4 bases not matched to a gene. Per the germline V gene, CDR1 is MNHNY and CDR2 is SVGAGI (reference sequence). In nucleotides, the CDR3 is TGTGCCAGCAGTTACGAGCGGGGGGCCAAGCAGTACTTC. It is translated as CASSYERGAKQYF.

The rearrangement joins TRBV6-1 to TRBJ2-3, with D possibly being TRBD2 (5 bases). Looked up from germline, CDR1 is MNHNS and CDR2 is SASEGT. The CDR3 totals 14 residues. V was cut by 4 bases and J by 3 bases, with 11 bases left in between. CDR3 sequence (DNA): TGTGCCAGCAGTGTTTTGGAGGTGACAGATACGCAGTATTTT. Protein: CASSVLEVTDTQYF.

The chain employs TRBV5-4 and TRBJ2-3; D not certain. Trimming cost V 4 bases and J 1 base, with 10 bases left between them. This CDR3 region has 14 residues. The germline CDR1 and CDR2 sequences are SGHNT and YYREEE (reference sequence). CDR3 nucleotides: TGTGCCAGCAGCGACCCGAGGCGCACAGATACGCAGTATTTT. This translates into CASSDPRRTDTQYF.

The J gene is TRBJ2-5, the V gene TRBV7-2, with 9 positions matching TRBD2. V lost 1 base, J lost 11 bases, and 11 bases stayed unmatched. This CDR3 has 15 residues. From germline, CDR1 is SGHTA and CDR2 FQGNSA. CDR3 DNA: TGTGCCAGCAGCTTAGGAGCGGGGGGTATAAGAAAACAGTACTTC. Residues: CASSLGAGGIRKQYF.

This clone appeared a few times. The chain joins TRBV6-6 to TRBJ2-5; TRBD1 matches 10 bases. With V trimmed by 4 bases and J by 5 bases, 4 bases remained unmatched. This CDR3 spans 14 amino acids. Germline V gives CDR1 MNHNY, CDR2 SVGAGI (reference sequence). CDR3 residues: CASSSPGQGETQYF. CDR3 nucleotides: TGTGCCAGCAGTTCCCCGGGACAGGGGGAGACCCAGTACTTC.

This chain connects TRBV11-2 to TRBJ2-7; D not certain. V was shortened by 2 bases and J by 8 bases, with 10 bases between the two germline ends. This CDR3 region has 12 residues. Per germline, CDR1 SGHAT and CDR2 FQNNGV. DNA for the CDR3: TGTGCCAGCAGCTTAAGATCGGGCCAGCAGTACTTC. This translates into CASSLRSGQQYF.

The gene calls are TRBV19 and TRBJ2-1, with 9 nucleotides matching TRBD1. CDR1 and CDR2 (germline): LNHDA, SQIVND (reference sequence). V shed 6 bases, J shed 2 bases, and the junction held 5 bases outside the gene matches. The CDR3 runs to 15 residues. CDR3 amino acids: CASRLGQGPYNEQFF. The CDR3 DNA sequence: TGTGCCAGTAGGCTGGGACAGGGACCCTACAATGAGCAGTTCTTC. The full variable domain, with the rest looked up from reference TRBV19 and TRBJ2-1, is DGGITQSPKYLFRKEGQNVTLSCEQNLNHDAMYWYRQDPGQGLRLIYYSQIVNDFQKGDIAEGYSVSREKKESFPLTVTSAQKNPTAFYLCASRLGQGPYNEQFFGPGTRLTVL.